Listed below are T cell receptor beta chains from one sample, sequenced in a study of cytomegalovirus exposure and HLA in healthy donors. Profiling relied on immunoSEQ multiplex PCR, and the TCRdb table lists in-frame clones only, not all of them. The data show some 130,000 clones, 75% to 80% seen once. Sample: PBMCs. The receptor set was obtained from a male donor in good health and CMV-seronegative. CDR3s include the opening cysteine and the closing phenylalanine or tryptophan. A D gene is named only where the DNA matches it firmly. Size is omitted from some rows. Given values are once, few, many or a class for expanded clones.

D gene	V gene	J gene	clone size	CDR3 DNA	CDR3 protein
-	TRBV7-9	TRBJ2-3	-	TGTGCCAGCAGCTTACTAGAAGACGGCCGGGATACGCAGTATTTT	CASSLLEDGRDTQYF
TRBD2	TRBV5-6	TRBJ2-3	-	TGTGCCAGCAGCCCCCTCCCAGCGGGGGTGAATACGCAGTATTTT	CASSPLPAGVNTQYF
TRBD1	TRBV5-3	TRBJ2-1	-	TGTGCCAGAAGTTCATATTCCGGGACAGGGTCCCATGAGCAGTTCTTC	CARSSYSGTGSHEQFF
-	TRBV18	TRBJ2-7	-	TGTGCCAGCTCACCATACAGCCCTACCGAGCAGTACTTC	CASSPYSPTEQYF
TRBD2	TRBV4-3	TRBJ2-7	few	TGCGCCAGCAGCCAAGATCAGGTCGCGGGGGGGCCCGAGCAGTACTTC	CASSQDQVAGGPEQYF
-	TRBV7-9	TRBJ1-6	-	TGTTCCAGCAGCCCCCAGGGTATTCAGAATTCACCCCTCCACTTT	CSSSPQGIQNSPLHF
-	TRBV6-6	TRBJ2-5	few	TGTGCCAGCAGTCCCCAAACCGGACAGCAAGAGACCCAGTACTTC	CASSPQTGQQETQYF
TRBD2	TRBV19	TRBJ2-3	-	TGTGCCAGTAGCCCCTCCCTAGCGGGGGGGATTGGTACGCAGTATTTT	CASSPSLAGGIGTQYF
TRBD2	TRBV7-9	TRBJ2-3	-	TGTGCCAGCAGCTTGGATCTAGCGGGGCGCACAGATACGCAGTATTTT	CASSLDLAGRTDTQYF
TRBD1	TRBV30	TRBJ2-3	-	TGTGCCTGGAGCCCGGGACAGTCCTATCGCACAGATACGCAGTATTTT	CAWSPGQSYRTDTQYF
TRBD1	TRBV9	TRBJ2-7	-	TGTGCCAGCAGCGAGGGACAGGGGGCCTACGAGCAGTACTTC	CASSEGQGAYEQYF
-	TRBV7-9	TRBJ1-6	-	TGTTCCAGCAGCTTCGGGGATTCACCCCTCCACTTT	CSSSFGDSPLHF
-	TRBV9	TRBJ1-5	-	TGTGCCAGCAGCAAAGCCGGGGGTCTCAATCAGCCCCAGCATTTT	CASSKAGGLNQPQHF
TRBD2	TRBV2	TRBJ2-7	-	TGTGCCAGCAGTGAGGGACTAGCGGGGGAGCAGTACTTC	CASSEGLAGEQYF
TRBD1	TRBV6-6	TRBJ1-5	-	TGTGCCAGCAGTTACTCTGGGGACAGGAATCAGCCCCAGCATTTT	CASSYSGDRNQPQHF
TRBD1	TRBV9	TRBJ2-2	-	TGTGCCAGCAGCGTTCGACAGGGCCCCGGGGAGCTGTTTTTT	CASSVRQGPGELFF
-	TRBV6-5	TRBJ1-4	-	TGTGCCAGCAGTTACTCGATTGGGGCCCAGGGGGAAAAACTGTTTTTT	CASSYSIGAQGEKLFF
TRBD1	TRBV6-1	TRBJ1-2	once	TGTGCCAGCAGTGAAGTGACAGGGGAGGTGAGTGGCTACACCTTC	CASSEVTGEVSGYTF
-	TRBV6-7	TRBJ1-2	-	TGTGCCAGCATGGGGGCGAACTATGGCTACACCTTC	CASMGANYGYTF
-	TRBV27	TRBJ2-7	-	TGTGCCAGCAGTTTAAGTAGGGCGGGCGAGCAGTACTTC	CASSLSRAGEQYF
TRBD1	TRBV5-1	TRBJ2-7	-	TGCGCCAGCAGCTTGATAGGGACAGGTTTACATGAGCAGTACTTC	CASSLIGTGLHEQYF
TRBD1	TRBV27	TRBJ2-7	-	TGTGCCAGCACAGCCGGGACAGGTTCCTACGAGCAGTACTTC	CASTAGTGSYEQYF